The rows below give T cell receptor beta chains drawn from one sample of a study of blood T cells in healthy people across ages. TCRdb redid the calling of the 5' RACE reads with MiXCR, one entry per CDR3 protein. The sample has 650,000 to 700,000 distinct CDR3 sequences; more than 45% are singletons. What was sequenced was blood. The receptors were gathered from an elderly woman in good health. Both conserved end residues are part of each CDR3. The D gene is left open where the match is weak. Not all rows give a size; the values are once, few, many and, for expanded clones, a class.

J gene: TRBJ1-6; V gene: TRBV15; clone size: .; D gene: .; CDR3 protein: CATSSYRDLNSPLHF; CDR3 DNA: TGTGCCACCAGCTCCTACCGGGACCTTAATTCACCCCTCCACTTT
J gene: TRBJ2-7; V gene: TRBV7-9; clone size: .; D gene: .; CDR3 protein: CASSPAPPYEQYF; CDR3 DNA: TGTGCCAGCAGCCCCGCTCCCCCCTACGAGCAGTACTTC
J gene: TRBJ2-5; V gene: TRBV20-1; clone size: .; D gene: .; CDR3 protein: CSHPGRQETQYF; CDR3 DNA: TGCAGCCACCCGGGACGCCAAGAGACCCAGTACTTC
J gene: TRBJ2-2; V gene: TRBV21-1; clone size: .; D gene: .; CDR3 protein: CASSSPRTSGDLDTGELFF; CDR3 DNA: TGTGCCAGCAGCTCTCCGAGGACTAGCGGGGACCTGGACACCGGGGAGCTGTTTTTT
J gene: TRBJ2-3; V gene: TRBV28; clone size: .; D gene: .; CDR3 protein: CASSFGHPGDTQYF; CDR3 DNA: TGTGCCAGCAGTTTCGGCCACCCCGGGGATACGCAGTATTTT
J gene: TRBJ2-5; V gene: TRBV12-3/TRBV12-4; clone size: .; D gene: TRBD1; CDR3 protein: CASSPSGQGRKTQYF; CDR3 DNA: TGTGCCAGCAGTCCTTCGGGACAGGGGAGGAAGACCCAGTACTTC
J gene: TRBJ2-5; V gene: TRBV6-2/TRBV6-3; clone size: few; D gene: .; CDR3 protein: CASSTLPGVQYF; CDR3 DNA: TGTGCCAGCAGCACCCTCCCGGGGGTGCAGTACTTC
J gene: TRBJ2-7; V gene: TRBV20-1; clone size: .; D gene: TRBD2; CDR3 protein: CSAIGTSGRGEQYF; CDR3 DNA: TGCAGTGCTATCGGGACTAGCGGACGAGGCGAGCAGTACTTC
J gene: TRBJ2-1; V gene: TRBV6-1; clone size: .; D gene: .; CDR3 protein: CASSDLGSEQFF; CDR3 DNA: TGTGCCAGCAGTGATTTAGGGTCAGAGCAGTTCTTC
J gene: TRBJ1-2; V gene: TRBV15; clone size: few; D gene: .; CDR3 protein: CATSRDNVGYTF; CDR3 DNA: TGTGCCACCAGCAGAGACAATGTAGGCTACACCTTC
J gene: TRBJ2-7; V gene: TRBV12-3/TRBV12-4; clone size: .; D gene: TRBD1; CDR3 protein: CASNTGTGGNSYEQYF; CDR3 DNA: TGTGCCAGCAACACCGGGACAGGGGGTAATTCCTACGAGCAGTACTTC
J gene: TRBJ2-5; V gene: TRBV3-1; clone size: .; D gene: .; CDR3 protein: CASSPVRGDWRTQYF; CDR3 DNA: TGTGCCAGCAGCCCCGTCAGGGGGGATTGGCGGACCCAGTACTTC
J gene: TRBJ1-1; V gene: TRBV10-3; clone size: .; D gene: .; CDR3 protein: CAISTYDTEAFF; CDR3 DNA: TGTGCCATCAGTACATACGACACTGAAGCTTTCTTT
J gene: TRBJ2-1; V gene: TRBV18; clone size: few; D gene: .; CDR3 protein: CASSPRLSEGGNEQFF; CDR3 DNA: TGTGCCAGCTCCCCAAGACTTTCCGAGGGGGGCAATGAGCAGTTCTTC
J gene: TRBJ2-1; V gene: TRBV29-1; clone size: many; D gene: .; CDR3 protein: CSSRGSSYNEQFF; CDR3 DNA: TGCAGCAGTAGGGGGAGCTCCTACAATGAGCAGTTCTTC
J gene: TRBJ2-3; V gene: TRBV6-5; clone size: many; D gene: TRBD1; CDR3 protein: CASSKQGGSDTDTQYF; CDR3 DNA: TGTGCCAGCAGTAAACAGGGGGGTAGCGACACAGATACGCAGTATTTT
J gene: TRBJ1-1; V gene: TRBV29-1; clone size: .; D gene: TRBD1; CDR3 protein: CSFGTGMNTEAFF; CDR3 DNA: TGCAGCTTTGGGACAGGAATGAACACTGAAGCTTTCTTT
J gene: TRBJ2-5; V gene: TRBV5-1; clone size: .; D gene: .; CDR3 protein: CASSLGAALIQETQYF; CDR3 DNA: TGCGCCAGCAGCTTGGGTGCAGCTCTCATTCAAGAGACCCAGTACTTC
J gene: TRBJ2-1; V gene: TRBV27; clone size: .; D gene: .; CDR3 protein: CASSEGRSEQFF; CDR3 DNA: TGTGCCAGCAGTGAAGGGAGGAGTGAGCAGTTCTTC
J gene: TRBJ1-1; V gene: TRBV12-3/TRBV12-4; clone size: .; D gene: .; CDR3 protein: CASSLVLGWETEAFF; CDR3 DNA: TGTGCCAGCAGTTTAGTTCTGGGGTGGGAGACTGAAGCTTTCTTT
J gene: TRBJ2-4; V gene: TRBV12-3/TRBV12-4; clone size: many; D gene: .; CDR3 protein: CASSLLRKNIQYF; CDR3 DNA: TGTGCCAGCAGTTTGCTTCGGAAAAACATTCAGTACTTC
J gene: TRBJ2-5; V gene: TRBV7-9; clone size: once; D gene: .; CDR3 protein: CASSHRTALQETQYF; CDR3 DNA: TGTGCCAGCAGCCACCGGACCGCATTGCAAGAGACCCAGTACTTC
J gene: TRBJ2-3; V gene: TRBV7-2; clone size: .; D gene: TRBD2; CDR3 protein: CASSLAGAGGRRADTQYF; CDR3 DNA: TGTGCCAGCAGCTTAGCGGGGGCGGGGGGGCGGAGAGCAGATACGCAGTATTTT
J gene: TRBJ2-3; V gene: TRBV12-3/TRBV12-4; clone size: many; D gene: .; CDR3 protein: CASRPGPSPTDTQYF; CDR3 DNA: TGTGCCAGCAGGCCCGGGCCGTCCCCCACAGATACGCAGTATTTT
J gene: TRBJ2-3; V gene: TRBV5-1; clone size: .; D gene: TRBD2; CDR3 protein: CASSVVAGADTQYF; CDR3 DNA: TGCGCCAGCAGCGTGGTCGCGGGGGCAGATACGCAGTATTTT
J gene: TRBJ2-7; V gene: TRBV4-3; clone size: .; D gene: TRBD2; CDR3 protein: CASSQGLTSGRSREQYF; CDR3 DNA: TGCGCCAGCAGCCAAGGGCTAACTAGCGGGAGATCGAGGGAGCAGTACTTC
J gene: TRBJ2-3; V gene: TRBV29-1; clone size: many; D gene: .; CDR3 protein: CSVDGVAGTDTQYF; CDR3 DNA: TGCAGCGTTGACGGAGTAGCGGGCACAGATACGCAGTATTTT
J gene: TRBJ2-1; V gene: TRBV24-1; clone size: .; D gene: TRBD1; CDR3 protein: CATGRQGPGSYNEQFF; CDR3 DNA: TGTGCCACCGGACGACAGGGCCCCGGCTCCTACAATGAGCAGTTCTTC
J gene: TRBJ2-6; V gene: TRBV27; clone size: .; D gene: TRBD1; CDR3 protein: CASTDRVGANVLTF; CDR3 DNA: TGTGCCAGCACCGACAGGGTGGGGGCCAACGTCCTGACTTTC
J gene: TRBJ2-3; V gene: TRBV29-1; clone size: once; D gene: .; CDR3 protein: CSVDTGAQDTQYF; CDR3 DNA: TGCAGCGTTGACACGGGAGCCCAAGATACGCAGTATTTT
J gene: TRBJ2-1; V gene: TRBV24-1; clone size: many; D gene: .; CDR3 protein: CATSDIGAGLGNEQFF; CDR3 DNA: TGTGCCACCAGTGATATAGGGGCGGGACTCGGAAATGAGCAGTTCTTC
J gene: TRBJ1-6; V gene: TRBV14; clone size: .; D gene: .; CDR3 protein: CASSDPTGGNSPLHF; CDR3 DNA: TGTGCCAGCAGCGACCCAACGGGAGGAAATTCACCCCTCCACTTT
J gene: TRBJ2-2; V gene: TRBV9; clone size: .; D gene: TRBD2; CDR3 protein: CASESGSTGELFF; CDR3 DNA: TGTGCCAGCGAAAGCGGGAGTACCGGGGAGCTGTTTTTT
J gene: TRBJ2-1; V gene: TRBV27; clone size: .; D gene: TRBD1; CDR3 protein: CASSFGSTHRGQFF; CDR3 DNA: TGTGCCAGCAGTTTTGGTTCCACCCACAGGGGGCAGTTCTTC
J gene: TRBJ1-6; V gene: TRBV4-2; clone size: .; D gene: .; CDR3 protein: CASSPLTDLNSPLHF; CDR3 DNA: TGTGCCAGCAGTCCCCTCACGGACTTAAATTCACCCCTCCACTTT
J gene: TRBJ2-7; V gene: TRBV28; clone size: many; D gene: TRBD2; CDR3 protein: CASSFSGSGRPYEQYF; CDR3 DNA: TGTGCCAGCAGTTTCTCGGGGAGCGGGAGACCCTACGAGCAGTACTTC
J gene: TRBJ2-7; V gene: TRBV5-1; clone size: many; D gene: .; CDR3 protein: CASSSSPTGSSSYEQYF; CDR3 DNA: TGCGCCAGCAGCTCCTCTCCCACCGGGAGCAGCTCCTACGAGCAGTACTTC
J gene: TRBJ1-4; V gene: TRBV5-1; clone size: .; D gene: .; CDR3 protein: CASSSGQQYNEKLFF; CDR3 DNA: TGCGCCAGCAGTTCTGGACAGCAGTATAATGAAAAACTGTTTTTT
J gene: TRBJ2-3; V gene: TRBV29-1; clone size: .; D gene: .; CDR3 protein: CSAAIDTQYF; CDR3 DNA: TGCAGCGCCGCTATCGATACGCAGTATTTT
J gene: TRBJ1-1; V gene: TRBV12-3/TRBV12-4; clone size: many; D gene: .; CDR3 protein: CASSRATGGAFF; CDR3 DNA: TGTGCCAGCAGTCGGGCCACCGGCGGAGCTTTCTTT
J gene: TRBJ2-1; V gene: TRBV6-5; clone size: .; D gene: TRBD2; CDR3 protein: CASSPTLAGGGDEQFF; CDR3 DNA: TGTGCCAGCAGTCCCACCCTAGCGGGAGGTGGGGATGAGCAGTTCTTC
J gene: TRBJ2-3; V gene: TRBV11-2; clone size: few; D gene: TRBD2; CDR3 protein: CASSWGGGDTQYF; CDR3 DNA: TGTGCCAGCAGCTGGGGGGGGGGAGATACGCAGTATTTT
J gene: TRBJ1-1; V gene: TRBV5-1; clone size: .; D gene: .; CDR3 protein: CASSFGPAEAPNTEAFF; CDR3 DNA: TGCGCCAGCAGCTTCGGGCCGGCTGAAGCGCCGAACACTGAAGCTTTCTTT
J gene: TRBJ1-1; V gene: TRBV2; clone size: .; D gene: .; CDR3 protein: CASRPWDTANTEAFF; CDR3 DNA: TGTGCCAGCAGGCCATGGGACACGGCGAACACTGAAGCTTTCTTT
J gene: TRBJ2-1; V gene: TRBV24-1; clone size: .; D gene: .; CDR3 protein: CATSKDPHYEQFF; CDR3 DNA: TGTGCCACCAGCAAGGACCCCCACTATGAGCAGTTCTTC
J gene: TRBJ1-6; V gene: TRBV10-3; clone size: .; D gene: TRBD1; CDR3 protein: CANKEPTGGEDNSPLHF; CDR3 DNA: TGTGCCAACAAAGAACCAACAGGGGGTGAGGATAATTCACCCCTCCACTTT
J gene: TRBJ2-5; V gene: TRBV6-6; clone size: .; D gene: .; CDR3 protein: CASSYSLQETQYF; CDR3 DNA: TGTGCCAGCAGTTACTCACTACAAGAGACCCAGTACTTC
J gene: TRBJ1-2; V gene: TRBV20-1; clone size: .; D gene: .; CDR3 protein: CSAPPRGEGVGYTF; CDR3 DNA: TGCAGTGCTCCCCCCCGGGGGGAGGGGGTTGGCTACACCTTC
J gene: TRBJ2-3; V gene: TRBV12-3/TRBV12-4; clone size: many; D gene: .; CDR3 protein: CASSNSDTQYF; CDR3 DNA: TGTGCCAGCAGCAACTCAGATACGCAGTATTTT
J gene: TRBJ2-5; V gene: TRBV9; clone size: many; D gene: .; CDR3 protein: CASSVSGRGETQYF; CDR3 DNA: TGTGCCAGCAGCGTATCAGGTCGCGGCGAGACCCAGTACTTC
J gene: TRBJ1-2; V gene: TRBV10-3; clone size: .; D gene: TRBD1; CDR3 protein: CAIRRQGEGYTF; CDR3 DNA: TGTGCCATCAGGCGACAGGGTGAGGGCTACACCTTC
J gene: TRBJ1-2; V gene: TRBV4-1; clone size: .; D gene: .; CDR3 protein: CASSQDPISRGYTF; CDR3 DNA: TGCGCCAGCAGCCAAGACCCCATCTCACGCGGCTACACCTTC
J gene: TRBJ2-7; V gene: TRBV18; clone size: few; D gene: .; CDR3 protein: CASSPPPGAYSYEQYF; CDR3 DNA: TGTGCCAGCTCACCACCTCCTGGGGCGTACTCCTACGAGCAGTACTTC
J gene: TRBJ2-3; V gene: TRBV7-2; clone size: .; D gene: TRBD2; CDR3 protein: CASTLAAGTRASQDTQYF; CDR3 DNA: TGTGCCAGCACCTTGGCGGCCGGGACTAGGGCCTCCCAAGATACGCAGTATTTT
J gene: TRBJ2-4; V gene: TRBV21-1; clone size: .; D gene: .; CDR3 protein: CASSEGDTIFGKNIQYF; CDR3 DNA: TGTGCCAGCAGTGAGGGGGACACCATTTTTGGCAAAAACATTCAGTACTTC